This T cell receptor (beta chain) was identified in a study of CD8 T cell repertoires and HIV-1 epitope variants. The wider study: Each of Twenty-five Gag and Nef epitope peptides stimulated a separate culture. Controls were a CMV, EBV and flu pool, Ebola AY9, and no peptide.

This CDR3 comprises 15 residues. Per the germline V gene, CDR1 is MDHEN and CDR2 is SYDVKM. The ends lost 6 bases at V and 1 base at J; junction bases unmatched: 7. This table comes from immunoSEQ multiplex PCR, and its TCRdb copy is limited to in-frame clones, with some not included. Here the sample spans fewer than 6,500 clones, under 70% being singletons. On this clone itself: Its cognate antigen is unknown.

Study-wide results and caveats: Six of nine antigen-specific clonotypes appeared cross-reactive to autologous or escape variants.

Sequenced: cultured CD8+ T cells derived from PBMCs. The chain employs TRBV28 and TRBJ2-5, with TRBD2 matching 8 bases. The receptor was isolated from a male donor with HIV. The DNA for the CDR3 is TGTGCCAGCAGCCCGACAACTAGCGGCCAAGAGACCCAGTACTTC. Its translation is CASSPTTSGQETQYF. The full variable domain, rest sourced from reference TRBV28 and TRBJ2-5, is DVKVTQSSRYLVKRTGEKVFLECVQDMDHENMFWYRQDPGLGLRLIYFSYDVKMKEKGDIPEGYSVSREKKERFSLILESASTNQTSMYLCASSPTTSGQETQYFGPGTRLLVL.